This T cell receptor (beta chain) is from a study of shared clonotypes between healthy human individuals. General study results and limits: Rarefaction gave evidence that sorted-subset sequencing remained incomplete despite large depth. Generally, naive subsets (rather than memory subsets) showed larger estimated richness.

Method: immunoSEQ multiplex PCR; TCRdb's copy keeps in-frame clones and lacks some. This sample yields roughly 1,000,000 clones, of which about four fifths are seen a single time; roughly 0.62% belongs to the top ten. As to this clone: The antigen is unknown. The same CDR3 is also encoded by other DNA sequences in this sample.

This CDR3 is 12 amino acids long. Trimming removed 2 bases from V and 5 bases from J, with 6 bases in between. Germline V gene lookup returns CDR1 SEHNR and CDR2 FQNEAQ (reference sequence). The chain links TRBV7-9 to TRBJ1-2; D call uncertain. The sequence came from a man aged 18 to 29 in good health. Some clones in this sample may be carry-over from other donors' samples. Source material: memory CD4+ T cells from PBMCs. The subset: CD45RA-negative fraction. The DNA of the CDR3 is TGTGCCAGCAGCTTATCTACTTATGGCTACACCTTC. It is translated as CASSLSTYGYTF.